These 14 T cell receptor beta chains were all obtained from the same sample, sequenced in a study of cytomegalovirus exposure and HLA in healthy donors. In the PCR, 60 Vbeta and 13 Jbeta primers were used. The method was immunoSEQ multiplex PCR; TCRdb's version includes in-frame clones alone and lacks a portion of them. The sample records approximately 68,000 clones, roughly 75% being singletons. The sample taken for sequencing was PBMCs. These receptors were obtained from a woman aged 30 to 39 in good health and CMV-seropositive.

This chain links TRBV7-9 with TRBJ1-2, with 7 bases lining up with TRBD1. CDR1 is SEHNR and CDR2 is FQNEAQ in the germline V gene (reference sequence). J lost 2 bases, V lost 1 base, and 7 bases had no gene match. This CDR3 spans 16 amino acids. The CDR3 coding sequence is TGTGCCAGCAGCTTAGGAGGGGCCAGGGGGAACTATGGCTACACCTTC. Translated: CASSLGGARGNYGYTF.

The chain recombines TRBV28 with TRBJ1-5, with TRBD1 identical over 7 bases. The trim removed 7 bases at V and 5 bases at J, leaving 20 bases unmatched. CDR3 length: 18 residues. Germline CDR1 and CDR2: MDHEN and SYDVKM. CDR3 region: CASTSGSGWGQPDQPQHF. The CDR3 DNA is TGTGCCAGCACCTCGGGTTCGGGCTGGGGACAGCCAGATCAGCCCCAGCATTTT.

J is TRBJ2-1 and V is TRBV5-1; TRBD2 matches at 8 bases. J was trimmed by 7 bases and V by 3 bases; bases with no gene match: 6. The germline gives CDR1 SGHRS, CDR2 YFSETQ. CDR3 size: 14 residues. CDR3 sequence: CASSWDRGGNEQFF. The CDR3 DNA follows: TGCGCCAGCAGCTGGGACCGGGGGGGAAATGAGCAGTTCTTC. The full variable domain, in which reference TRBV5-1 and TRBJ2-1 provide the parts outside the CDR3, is KAGVTQTPRYLIKTRGQQVTLSCSPISGHRSVSWYQQTPGQGLQFLFEYFSETQRNKGNFPGRFSGRQFSNSRSEMNVSTLELGDSALYLCASSWDRGGNEQFFGPGTRLTVL.

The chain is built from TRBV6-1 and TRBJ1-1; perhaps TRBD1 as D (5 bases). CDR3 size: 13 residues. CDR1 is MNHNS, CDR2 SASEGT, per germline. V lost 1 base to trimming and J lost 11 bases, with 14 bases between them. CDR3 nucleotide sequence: TGTGCCAGCAGTGAAGGACGCCAGGGCGAGGCTTTCTTT. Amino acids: CASSEGRQGEAFF.

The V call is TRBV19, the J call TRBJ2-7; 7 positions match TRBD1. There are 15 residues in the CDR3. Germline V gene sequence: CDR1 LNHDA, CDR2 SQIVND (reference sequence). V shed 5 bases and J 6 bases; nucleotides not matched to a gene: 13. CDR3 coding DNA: TGTGCCAGTAGTGAAACAGGGGAAGTTTTACGCGAGCAGTACTTC. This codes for CASSETGEVLREQYF.

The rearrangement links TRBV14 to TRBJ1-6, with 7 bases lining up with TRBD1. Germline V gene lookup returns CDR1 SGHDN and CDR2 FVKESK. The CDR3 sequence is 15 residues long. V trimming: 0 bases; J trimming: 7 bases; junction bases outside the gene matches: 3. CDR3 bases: TGTGCCAGCAGCCAAGATTTGGGACAGAATTCACCCCTCCACTTT. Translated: CASSQDLGQNSPLHF.

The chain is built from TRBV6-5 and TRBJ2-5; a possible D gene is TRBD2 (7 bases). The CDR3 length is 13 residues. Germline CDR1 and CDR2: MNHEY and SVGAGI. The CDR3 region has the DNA TGTGCAGCAAGTAGGGGGGGACAAGAGACCCAGTACTTC. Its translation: CAASRGGQETQYF.

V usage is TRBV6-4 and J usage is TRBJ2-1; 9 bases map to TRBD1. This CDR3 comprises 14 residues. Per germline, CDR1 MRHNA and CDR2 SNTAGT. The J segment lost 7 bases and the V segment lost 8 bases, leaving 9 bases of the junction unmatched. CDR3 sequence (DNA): TGTGCCAGCTCCAGACAGGGGGGTAAGAATGAGCAGTTCTTC. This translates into CASSRQGGKNEQFF.

As DNA, the CDR3 is TGCGCCAGCAGCTTGGCCGCCAGGGGTCCCAACTACGAGCAGTACTTC. Protein product: CASSLAARGPNYEQYF. This sequence joins TRBV5-1 and TRBJ2-7; D perhaps matches TRBD1 (6 bases). Germline V gene sequence: CDR1 SGHRS, CDR2 YFSETQ. Trimming pared 0 bases from V and 3 bases from J, leaving 16 bases between. The CDR3 loop spans 16 amino acids.

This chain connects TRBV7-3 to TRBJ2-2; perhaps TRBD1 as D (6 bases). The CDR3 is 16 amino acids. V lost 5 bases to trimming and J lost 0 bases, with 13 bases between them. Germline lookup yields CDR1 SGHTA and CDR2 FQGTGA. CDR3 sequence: CASSLRTDANTGELFF. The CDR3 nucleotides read TGTGCCAGCAGCCTTCGGACAGACGCGAACACCGGGGAGCTGTTTTTT.

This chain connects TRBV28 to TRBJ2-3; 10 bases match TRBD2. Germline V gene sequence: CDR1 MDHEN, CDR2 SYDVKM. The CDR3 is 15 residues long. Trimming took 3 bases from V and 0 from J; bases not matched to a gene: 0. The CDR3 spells CASSLGLASTDTQYF. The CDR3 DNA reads TGTGCCAGCAGTTTGGGACTAGCGAGCACAGATACGCAGTATTTT.

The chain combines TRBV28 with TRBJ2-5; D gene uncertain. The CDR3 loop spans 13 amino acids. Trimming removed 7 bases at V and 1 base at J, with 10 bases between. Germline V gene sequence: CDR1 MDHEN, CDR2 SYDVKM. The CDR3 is CASKRRFQETQYF. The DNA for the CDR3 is TGTGCCAGCAAGCGACGGTTCCAAGAGACCCAGTACTTC.

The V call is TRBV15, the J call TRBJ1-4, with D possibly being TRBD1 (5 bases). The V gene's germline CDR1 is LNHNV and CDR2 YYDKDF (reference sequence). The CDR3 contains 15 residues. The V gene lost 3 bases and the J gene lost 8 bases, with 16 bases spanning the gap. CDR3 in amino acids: CATSRSRAPGEKLFF. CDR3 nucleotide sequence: TGTGCCACCAGCAGGTCCCGGGCGCCAGGGGAAAAACTGTTTTTT.

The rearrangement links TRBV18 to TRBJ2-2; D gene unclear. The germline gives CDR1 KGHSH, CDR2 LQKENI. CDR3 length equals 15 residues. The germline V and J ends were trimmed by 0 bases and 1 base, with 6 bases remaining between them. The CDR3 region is CASSPPTWNTGELFF. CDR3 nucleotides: TGTGCCAGCTCACCACCCACATGGAACACCGGGGAGCTGTTTTTT.